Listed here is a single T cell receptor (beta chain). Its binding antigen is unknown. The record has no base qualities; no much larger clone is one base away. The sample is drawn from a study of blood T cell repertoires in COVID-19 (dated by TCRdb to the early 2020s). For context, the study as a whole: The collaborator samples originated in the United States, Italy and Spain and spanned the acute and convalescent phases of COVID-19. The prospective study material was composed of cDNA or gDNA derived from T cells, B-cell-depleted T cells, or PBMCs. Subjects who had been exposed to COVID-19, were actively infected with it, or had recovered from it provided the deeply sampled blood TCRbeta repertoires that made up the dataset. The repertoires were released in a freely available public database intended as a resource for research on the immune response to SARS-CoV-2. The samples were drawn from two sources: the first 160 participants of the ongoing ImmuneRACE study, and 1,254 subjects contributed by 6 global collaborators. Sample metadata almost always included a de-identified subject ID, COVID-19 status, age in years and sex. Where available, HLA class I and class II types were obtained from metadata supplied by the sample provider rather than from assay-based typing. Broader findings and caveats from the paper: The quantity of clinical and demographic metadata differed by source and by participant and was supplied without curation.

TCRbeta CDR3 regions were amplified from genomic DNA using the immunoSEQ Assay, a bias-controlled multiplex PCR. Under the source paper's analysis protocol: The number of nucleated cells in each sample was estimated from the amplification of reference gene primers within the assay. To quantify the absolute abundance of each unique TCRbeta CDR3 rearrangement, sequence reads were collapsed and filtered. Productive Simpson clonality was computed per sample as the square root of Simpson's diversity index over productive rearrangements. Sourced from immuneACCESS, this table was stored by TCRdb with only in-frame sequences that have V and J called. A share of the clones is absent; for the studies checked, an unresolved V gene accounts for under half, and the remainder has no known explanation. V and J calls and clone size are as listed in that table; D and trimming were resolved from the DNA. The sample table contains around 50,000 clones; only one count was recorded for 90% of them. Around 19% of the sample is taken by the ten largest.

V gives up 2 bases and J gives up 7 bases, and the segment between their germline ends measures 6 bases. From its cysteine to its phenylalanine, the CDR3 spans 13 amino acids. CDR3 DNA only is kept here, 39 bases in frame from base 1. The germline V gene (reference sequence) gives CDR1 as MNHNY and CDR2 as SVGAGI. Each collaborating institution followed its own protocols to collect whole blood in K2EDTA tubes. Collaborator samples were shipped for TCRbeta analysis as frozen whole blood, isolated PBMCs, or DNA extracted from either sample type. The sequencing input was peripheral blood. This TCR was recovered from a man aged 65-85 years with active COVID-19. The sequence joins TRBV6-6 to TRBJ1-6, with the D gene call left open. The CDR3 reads CASSYRENSPLHF. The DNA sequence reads TGTGCCAGCAGTTACAGAGAAAATTCACCCCTCCACTTT.